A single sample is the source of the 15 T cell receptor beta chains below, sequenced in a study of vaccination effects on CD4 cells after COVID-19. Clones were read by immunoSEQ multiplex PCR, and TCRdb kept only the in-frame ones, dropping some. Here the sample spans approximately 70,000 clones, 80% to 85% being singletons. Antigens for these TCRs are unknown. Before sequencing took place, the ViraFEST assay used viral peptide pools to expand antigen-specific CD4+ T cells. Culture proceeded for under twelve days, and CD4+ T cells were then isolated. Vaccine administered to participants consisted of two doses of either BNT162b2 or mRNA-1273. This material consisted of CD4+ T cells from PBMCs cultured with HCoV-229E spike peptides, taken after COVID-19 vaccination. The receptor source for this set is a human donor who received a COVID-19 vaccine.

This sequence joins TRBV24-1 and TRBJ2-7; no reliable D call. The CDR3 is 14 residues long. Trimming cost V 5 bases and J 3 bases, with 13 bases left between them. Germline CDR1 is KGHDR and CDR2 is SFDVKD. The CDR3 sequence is CATSAHSGNYEQYV. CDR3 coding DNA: TGTGCCACCAGTGCCCACTCGGGTAACTACGAGCAGTACGTC.

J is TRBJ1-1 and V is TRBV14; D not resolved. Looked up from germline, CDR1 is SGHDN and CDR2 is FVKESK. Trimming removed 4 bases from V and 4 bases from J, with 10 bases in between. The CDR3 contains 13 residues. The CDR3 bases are TGTGCCAGCAGCCTGCGCGGGCTCACTGAAGCTTTCTTT. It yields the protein CASSLRGLTEAFF.

The CDR3 is CASSRGQGAEYGYTF. The CDR3 nucleotides are TGTGCCAGCAGCAGAGGACAGGGGGCAGAGTATGGCTACACCTTC. V and J are TRBV6-4 and TRBJ1-2, with TRBD1 identical over 11 bases. The CDR3 is made up of 15 amino acids. V lost 6 bases, J lost 5 bases, and 8 bases stayed unmatched. Germline loops: CDR1 MRHNA, CDR2 SNTAGT.

The CDR3 sequence: CASSVLGELFF. The CDR3 nucleotides are TGTGCCAGCAGTGTTTTAGGGGAGCTGTTTTTT. This chain links TRBV2 with TRBJ2-2; D unclear. Germline loops: CDR1 SNHLY, CDR2 FYNNEI. The CDR3 extends over 11 amino acids. The V and J ends lost 4 bases and 8 bases respectively, with 5 bases between them.

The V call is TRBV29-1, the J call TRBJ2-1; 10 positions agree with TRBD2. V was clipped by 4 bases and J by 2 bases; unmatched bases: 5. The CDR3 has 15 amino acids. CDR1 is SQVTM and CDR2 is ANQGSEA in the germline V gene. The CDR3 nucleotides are TGCAGCGTTGTAGAGCTAGCGGGGGCCTACAATGAGCAGTTCTTC. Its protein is CSVVELAGAYNEQFF.

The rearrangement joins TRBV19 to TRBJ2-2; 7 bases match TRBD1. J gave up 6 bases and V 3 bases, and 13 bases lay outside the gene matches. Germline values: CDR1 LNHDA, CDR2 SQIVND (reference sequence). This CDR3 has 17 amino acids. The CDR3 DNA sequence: TGTGCCAGTAGTATCCTCAGACAGGGAGTAGGCCCCGGGGAGCTGTTTTTT. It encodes CASSILRQGVGPGELFF. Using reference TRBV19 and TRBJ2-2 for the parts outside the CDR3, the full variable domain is DGGITQSPKYLFRKEGQNVTLSCEQNLNHDAMYWYRQDPGQGLRLIYYSQIVNDFQKGDIAEGYSVSREKKESFPLTVTSAQKNPTAFYLCASSILRQGVGPGELFFGEGSRLTVL.

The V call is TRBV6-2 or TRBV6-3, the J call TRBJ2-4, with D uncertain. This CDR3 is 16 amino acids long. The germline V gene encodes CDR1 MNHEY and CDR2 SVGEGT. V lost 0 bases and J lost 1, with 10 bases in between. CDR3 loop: CASSYSYQLAKNIQYF. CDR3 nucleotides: TGTGCCAGCAGTTACTCGTACCAGCTTGCCAAAAACATTCAGTACTTC.

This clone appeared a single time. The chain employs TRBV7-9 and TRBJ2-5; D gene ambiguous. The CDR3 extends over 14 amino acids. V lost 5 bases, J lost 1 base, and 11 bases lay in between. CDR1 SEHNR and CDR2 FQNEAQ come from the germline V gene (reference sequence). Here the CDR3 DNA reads TGTGCCAGCAGCCCCCTAATTCTCCAAGAGACCCAGTACTTC. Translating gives CASSPLILQETQYF.

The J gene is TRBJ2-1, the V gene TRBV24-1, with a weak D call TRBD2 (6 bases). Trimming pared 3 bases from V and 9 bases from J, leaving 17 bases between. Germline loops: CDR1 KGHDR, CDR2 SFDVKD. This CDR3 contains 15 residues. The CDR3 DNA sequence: TGTGCCACCAGTGATATTGAACTAACCGGGGGTGAGCAGTTCTTC. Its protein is CATSDIELTGGEQFF.

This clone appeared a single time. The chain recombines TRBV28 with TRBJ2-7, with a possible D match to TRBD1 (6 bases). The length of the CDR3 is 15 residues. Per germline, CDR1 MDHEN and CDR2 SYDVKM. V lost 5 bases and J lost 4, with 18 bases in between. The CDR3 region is CASSTSSRGTYEQYV. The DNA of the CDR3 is TGTGCCAGCAGTACATCCTCCAGGGGCACGTACGAGCAGTACGTC.

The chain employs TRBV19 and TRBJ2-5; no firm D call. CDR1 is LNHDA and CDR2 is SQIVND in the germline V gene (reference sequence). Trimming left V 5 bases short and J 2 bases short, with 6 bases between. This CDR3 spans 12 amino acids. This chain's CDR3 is CASSLSQETQYF. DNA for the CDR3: TGTGCCAGTAGTCTAAGTCAAGAGACCCAGTACTTC.

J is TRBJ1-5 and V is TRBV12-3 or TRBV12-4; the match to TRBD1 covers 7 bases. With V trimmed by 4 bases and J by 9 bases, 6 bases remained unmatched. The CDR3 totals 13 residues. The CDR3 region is CASSSTGTAPQHF. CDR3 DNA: TGTGCCAGCAGTTCGACCGGGACAGCGCCCCAGCATTTT.

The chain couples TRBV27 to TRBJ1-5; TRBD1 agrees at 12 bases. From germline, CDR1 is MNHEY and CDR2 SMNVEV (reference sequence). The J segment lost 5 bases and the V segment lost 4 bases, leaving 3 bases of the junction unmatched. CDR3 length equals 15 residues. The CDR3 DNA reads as TGTGCCAGCAGTTCGGGGACAGGGGGCTATCAGCCCCAGCATTTT. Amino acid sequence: CASSSGTGGYQPQHF.

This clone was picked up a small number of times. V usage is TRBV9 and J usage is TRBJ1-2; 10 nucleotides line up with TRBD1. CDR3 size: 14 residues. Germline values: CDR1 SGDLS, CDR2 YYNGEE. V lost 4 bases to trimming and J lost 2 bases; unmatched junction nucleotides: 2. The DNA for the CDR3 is TGTGCCAGCAGCCGGGGACAGGGGAACTATGGCTACACCTTC. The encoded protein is CASSRGQGNYGYTF.

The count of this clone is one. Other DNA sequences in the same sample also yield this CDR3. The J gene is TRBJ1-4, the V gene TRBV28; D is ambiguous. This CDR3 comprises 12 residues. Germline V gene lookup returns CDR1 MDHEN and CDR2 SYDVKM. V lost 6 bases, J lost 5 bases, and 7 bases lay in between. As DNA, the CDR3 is TGTGCCAGCAGCCTCAGAAATGAAAAACTGTTTTTT. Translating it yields CASSLRNEKLFF.